These 24 T cell receptor beta chains were sequenced from one sample in a study of blood T cell repertoires in COVID-19. Profiled with immunoSEQ multiplex PCR; TCRdb holds only in-frame clones, not every one. The data show under 400,000 clones, roughly 87% seen once. Sample: peripheral blood. All receptors come from a woman aged 55-69 years with COVID-19, enrolled during active disease.

This sequence joins TRBV3-1 (or the pseudogene TRBV3-2) and TRBJ1-2, with D maybe TRBD1 (6 bases). Per germline, CDR1 LGHDT and CDR2 YNNKEL (reference sequence). The CDR3 runs 15 residues. Trimming took off 2 bases at V and 6 bases at J, with 16 bases between the two ends. CDR3 loop: CASSQIGGRADGYTF. In DNA, the CDR3 is TGTGCCAGCAGCCAAATAGGGGGACGGGCCGATGGCTACACCTTC.

V usage is TRBV2 and J usage is TRBJ1-2, with D uncertain. The V end lost 6 bases, the J end lost 5 bases, and 19 bases lay between the germline ends. CDR1 and CDR2 (germline): SNHLY, FYNNEI. This CDR3 region has 15 residues. CDR3 in amino acids: CASRDLEGLGYGYTF. DNA of the CDR3: TGTGCCAGCAGAGACCTTGAGGGATTGGGGTATGGCTACACCTTC.

The rearrangement uses TRBV19 and TRBJ2-3, with D uncertain. The CDR3 contains 13 residues. Deletions cut 0 bases from V and 6 bases from J, with 7 bases between. The germline V gene encodes CDR1 LNHDA and CDR2 SQIVND (reference sequence). The CDR3 nucleotides read TGTGCCAGTAGTATAGATCAATCCGATACGCAGTATTTT. This codes for CASSIDQSDTQYF.

The V and J genes are TRBV4-1 and TRBJ1-2, with 10 positions matching TRBD1. Germline CDR1 is MGHRA and CDR2 is YSYEKL. Trimming at V came to 5 bases and at J to 4 bases, leaving 16 bases not matched to a gene. The CDR3 spans 18 residues. The CDR3 sequence: CASSYRIPGQGPLYGYTF. For the CDR3, the DNA is TGCGCCAGCAGCTACAGGATACCGGGACAGGGGCCGCTCTATGGCTACACCTTC.

The V call is TRBV9, the J call TRBJ2-1; TRBD2 aligns across 11 bases. Trimming took 2 bases from V and 4 from J; bases not matched to a gene: 5. The germline gives CDR1 SGDLS, CDR2 YYNGEE. The CDR3 consists of 16 residues. In DNA, the CDR3 is TGTGCCAGCAGCGTCCGCGGGACTAGCGGATACAATGAGCAGTTCTTC. Translated: CASSVRGTSGYNEQFF. Filled out from reference TRBV9 and TRBJ2-1, the complete variable domain reads DSGVTQTPKHLITATGQRVTLRCSPRSGDLSVYWYQQSLDQGLQFLIQYYNGEERAKGNILERFSAQQFPDLHSELNLSSLELGDSALYFCASSVRGTSGYNEQFFGPGTRLTVL.

Only a few counts were recorded for this clone. The CDR3 DNA reads as TGTGCCAGCAGTTATGACAGGGGCGAGCAGCCCCAGCATTTT. It translates to CASSYDRGEQPQHF. The chain couples TRBV6-6 to TRBJ1-5; 8 nucleotides match TRBD1. J was trimmed by 7 bases and V by 3 bases; bases with no gene match: 5. CDR1 is MNHNY and CDR2 is SVGAGI in the germline V gene (reference sequence). The CDR3 totals 14 residues.

The chain recombines TRBV5-8 with TRBJ1-5; the match to TRBD1 covers 12 bases. The CDR3 spans 19 residues. The ends lost 5 bases at V and 7 bases at J; junction bases unmatched: 19. CDR1 and CDR2 from the germline V gene are SGHTS and YDEGEE. CDR3 amino acids: CASSSPPRPGQGAHQPQHF. CDR3 DNA: TGTGCCAGCAGTTCTCCACCCAGACCGGGACAGGGGGCCCACCAGCCCCAGCATTTT.

The chain couples TRBV3-1 (or the pseudogene TRBV3-2) to TRBJ1-5, with TRBD1 as a possible D gene (5 bases). The CDR3 consists of 16 residues. CDR1 LGHDT and CDR2 YNNKEL come from the germline V gene (reference sequence). Trimming removed 0 bases at V and 1 base at J, with 10 bases between. DNA of the CDR3: TGTGCCAGCAGCCAAGAGGGGGGTTTAAGCAATCAGCCCCAGCATTTT. Translation: CASSQEGGLSNQPQHF.

The chain is built from TRBV28 and TRBJ2-3, with D unclear. In germline, CDR1 is MDHEN, CDR2 SYDVKM. The length of the CDR3 is 15 residues. The ends were cut back, 7 bases at V and 1 base at J, with 15 bases in the middle. The CDR3 sequence is CASNKNQVGTDTQYF. Here the CDR3 DNA reads TGTGCCAGCAACAAGAACCAGGTTGGCACAGATACGCAGTATTTT.

The chain employs TRBV7-2 and TRBJ1-1, with D unresolved. Germline V gene lookup returns CDR1 SGHTA and CDR2 FQGNSA. Trimming took off 5 bases at V and 1 base at J, with 8 bases between the two ends. CDR3 size: 13 residues. The CDR3 DNA follows: TGTGCCAGCAGCCCACGGGGGAACACTGAAGCTTTCTTT. Protein: CASSPRGNTEAFF.

The rearrangement links TRBV27 to TRBJ1-1; D is unclear. This CDR3 is 14 amino acids long. The V gene lost 4 bases and the J gene lost 1 base, with 10 bases spanning the gap. Germline V gene sequence: CDR1 MNHEY, CDR2 SMNVEV (reference sequence). The CDR3 loop is CASSSPPGNTEAFF. As DNA, the CDR3 is TGTGCCAGCAGTTCCCCCCCAGGGAACACTGAAGCTTTCTTT.

This rearrangement joins TRBV12-3 or TRBV12-4 to TRBJ1-4; no firm D call. V lost 6 bases, J lost 7 bases, and 9 bases lay in between. The length of the CDR3 is 12 residues. The CDR3, as DNA: TGTGCCAGCAGCCCCGGAGCTGAAAAACTGTTTTTT. It codes for CASSPGAEKLFF.

In its sample, this clone was seen a few times. The chain links TRBV6-6 to TRBJ1-2; 7 bases fit TRBD1. The CDR3 is made up of 12 amino acids. The germline CDR1 and CDR2 sequences are MNHNY and SVGAGI (reference sequence). Trimming took 2 bases from V and 7 from J; bases not matched to a gene: 1. The CDR3 is CASSYQGVGYTF. CDR3 sequence (DNA): TGTGCCAGCAGTTACCAGGGGGTTGGCTACACCTTC.

The chain joins TRBV5-6 to TRBJ2-7; D is perhaps TRBD1 (6 bases). This CDR3 comprises 12 residues. Trimming removed 4 bases at V and 7 bases at J, with 12 bases between. CDR1 SGHDT and CDR2 YYEEEE come from the germline V gene. CDR3 nucleotides: TGTGCCAGCAGCAGGGACAATATGGAGCAGTACTTC. As protein: CASSRDNMEQYF.

This chain uses TRBV7-8 with TRBJ2-2, with a possible D match to TRBD2 (5 bases). Trimming removed 4 bases at V and 9 bases at J, with 6 bases between. The CDR3 is made up of 11 amino acids. Germline-derived CDR1 and CDR2 are SGHVS and FQNEAQ. CDR3 residues: CASSSSRELFF. In DNA form, the CDR3 reads TGTGCCAGCAGCTCTAGCAGGGAGCTGTTTTTT.

This clone has more than one count but fewer than ten. The chain carries TRBV19 and TRBJ1-3; TRBD1 agrees at 7 bases. J was trimmed by 2 bases and V by 5 bases; bases with no gene match: 3. The CDR3 spans 14 residues. Germline loops: CDR1 LNHDA, CDR2 SQIVND (reference sequence). The CDR3 here is CASSATGAGNTIYF. As DNA, the CDR3 is TGTGCCAGTAGTGCCACAGGGGCTGGAAACACCATATATTTT.

The V and J genes are TRBV2 and TRBJ1-4; D is possibly TRBD1 (5 bases). In germline, CDR1 is SNHLY, CDR2 FYNNEI. The CDR3 contains 15 residues. V dropped 5 bases and J dropped 3 bases, with 13 bases sitting between them. CDR3 in amino acids: CASSPLDRPNEKLFF. Here the CDR3 DNA reads TGTGCCAGCAGTCCCCTCGACAGACCTAATGAAAAACTGTTTTTT.

The chain carries TRBV11-2 and TRBJ1-1; D ambiguous. Deletions cut 0 bases from V and 1 base from J, with 15 bases between. Germline values: CDR1 SGHAT, CDR2 FQNNGV. The CDR3 length is 17 residues. CDR3 bases: TGTGCCAGCAGCTTAGATTGGAGGGAGCCTGGGAACACTGAAGCTTTCTTT. Translating gives CASSLDWREPGNTEAFF.

The chain employs TRBV7-5 and TRBJ1-2. TRBV7-5 is noted as a pseudogene. The CDR3 contains 16 residues. CDR3 sequence: CARSSEPNGGEYGYTF. For the CDR3, the DNA is TGTGCCAGAAGCTCAGAACCCAACGGGGGTGAATATGGCTACACCTTC.

The rearrangement joins TRBV11-2 to TRBJ1-2; 9 bases are shared with TRBD1. Germline trimming cut 5 bases from V and 8 bases from J; bases unmatched to any gene: 12. The CDR3 is made up of 15 amino acids. Germline lookup yields CDR1 SGHAT and CDR2 FQNNGV. CDR3 residues: CASSPDRGGPRGYTF. CDR3 in DNA: TGTGCCAGCAGCCCGGACAGGGGAGGGCCTCGGGGCTACACCTTC. Variable domain in full (rest from reference TRBV11-2 and TRBJ1-2): EAGVAQSPRYKIIEKRQSVAFWCNPISGHATLYWYQQILGQGPKLLIQFQNNGVVDDSQLPKDRFSAERLKGVDSTLKIQPAKLEDSAVYLCASSPDRGGPRGYTFGSGTRLTVV.

A word on this clone: The same CDR3 can be traced to other DNA sequences in this sample. This chain links TRBV11-2 with TRBJ2-3, with D possibly TRBD2 on 5 matching bases. This CDR3 has 13 residues. Germline CDR1 is SGHAT and CDR2 is FQNNGV. Deletions cut 3 bases from V and 4 bases from J, with 8 bases between. CDR3 region: CASSLDFADTQYF. CDR3 sequence (DNA): TGTGCCAGCAGCTTGGACTTTGCAGATACGCAGTATTTT.

This chain links TRBV6-5 with TRBJ1-1, with unresolved D. Germline V gene data show CDR1 as MNHEY and CDR2 as SVGAGI. This CDR3 has 14 residues. Trimming took 6 bases from V and 3 from J, leaving 14 bases between them. CDR3 in DNA: TGTGCCAGCAGCGAGGACTGGCGGGACACTGAAGCTTTCTTT. Its protein is CASSEDWRDTEAFF.

The J gene is TRBJ1-1, the V gene TRBV7-2; TRBD1 matches 7 bases. Germline V gene sequence: CDR1 SGHTA, CDR2 FQGNSA. Trimming at V came to 3 bases and at J to 0 bases, leaving 1 base not matched to a gene. The CDR3 has 14 residues. CDR3 protein: CASSFDRVNTEAFF. For the CDR3, the DNA is TGTGCCAGCAGCTTCGACAGGGTGAACACTGAAGCTTTCTTT.

The V and J genes are TRBV2 and TRBJ2-7; the D is unclear. The V end lost 9 bases, the J end lost 6 bases, and 15 bases lay between the germline ends. CDR3 length: 12 amino acids. The germline CDR1 and CDR2 sequences are SNHLY and FYNNEI. The CDR3 loop reads CASQTEFGEQYF. The CDR3 DNA is TGTGCCAGTCAGACGGAGTTCGGCGAGCAGTACTTC.